Listed here are 7 T cell receptor beta chains from one sample, sequenced in a study of memory CD4+ T cells and cytomegalovirus serostatus. The sort gate was single viable CD3+CD4+CD8-CD45RO+ cells for memory CD4+ T cells. The protocol was immunoSEQ multiplex PCR, while the TCRdb copy is restricted to in-frame clones and leaves out a portion. This table has 45,000 to 55,000 clones, 75% to 85% appearing once. Sequencing used memory CD4+ T cells from blood. The receptors shown here come from an adult in good health and CMV-seronegative.

This clone was recorded once. This chain joins TRBV27 and TRBJ2-1; 8 bases align to TRBD1. V shed 6 bases, J shed 9 bases, and the junction held 10 bases outside the gene matches. The germline V gene encodes CDR1 MNHEY and CDR2 SMNVEV (reference sequence). The CDR3 runs to 14 residues. The CDR3 loop is CASRPGQAGGEQFF. In DNA form, the CDR3 reads TGTGCCAGCAGACCGGGACAGGCCGGAGGTGAGCAGTTCTTC.

A remark on this clone: This CDR3 is also generated by other DNA sequences in the sample. The chain is built from TRBV5-4 and TRBJ2-5; D is unresolved. Between the trimmed V and J ends, which lost 2 bases and 3 bases, there was a span of 5 bases. This CDR3 contains 12 residues. Germline V lookup: CDR1 SGHNT, CDR2 YYREEE (reference sequence). The CDR3 DNA sequence: TGTGCCAGCAGCTTACCCAAAGAGACCCAGTACTTC. Protein: CASSLPKETQYF.

The chain recombines TRBV6-1 with TRBJ1-5; tentatively, D is TRBD1 (6 bases). Germline CDR1 and CDR2: MNHNS and SASEGT. V was pared by 7 bases and J by 3 bases, with 13 bases between. The CDR3 is 14 residues long. The CDR3 loop is CASKGGGNNQPQHF. As DNA, the CDR3 is TGTGCCAGCAAAGGGGGGGGCAACAATCAGCCCCAGCATTTT.

The V call is TRBV9, the J call TRBJ2-5; 12 bases are shared with TRBD2. Germline CDR1 SGDLS, CDR2 YYNGEE. CDR3 length equals 17 residues. Germline trimming cut 3 bases from V and 5 bases from J; bases unmatched to any gene: 11. CDR3 DNA sequence: TGTGCCAGCAGCGCACGATTATCTAGCGGGAGGGTGGAGACCCAGTACTTC. Translated: CASSARLSSGRVETQYF. The full variable domain, in which reference TRBV9 and TRBJ2-5 provide the parts outside the CDR3, is DSGVTQTPKHLITATGQRVTLRCSPRSGDLSVYWYQQSLDQGLQFLIQYYNGEERAKGNILERFSAQQFPDLHSELNLSSLELGDSALYFCASSARLSSGRVETQYFGPGTRLLVL.

This rearrangement joins TRBV6-1 to TRBJ2-7; D is possibly TRBD2 (6 bases). Per germline, CDR1 MNHNS and CDR2 SASEGT. CDR3 length equals 15 residues. V was cut by 5 bases and J by 0 bases, with 14 bases left in between. CDR3 DNA sequence: TGTGCCAGCAGTATAGGAGGGACTGCCTCCTACGAGCAGTACTTC. As protein: CASSIGGTASYEQYF.

This chain uses TRBV10-3 with TRBJ2-7, with D hard to call. The CDR3 is made up of 14 amino acids. The germline CDR1 and CDR2 sequences are ENHRY and SYGVKD. The ends were cut back, 6 bases at V and 0 bases at J, with 12 bases in the middle. In DNA, the CDR3 is TGTGCCATCAGGACATCCCAGAGCTCCTACGAGCAGTACTTC. Translation gives CAIRTSQSSYEQYF.

This chain joins TRBV7-9 and TRBJ2-7; D possibly corresponds to TRBD2 (6 bases). The CDR3 is 13 residues long. Germline-derived CDR1 and CDR2 are SEHNR and FQNEAQ (reference sequence). V was pared by 6 bases and J by 2 bases, with 11 bases between. The CDR3 nucleotides are TGTGCCAGCAGTTCTAGCGAACCCTACGAGCAGTACTTC. This gives the protein CASSSSEPYEQYF.